The 15 T cell receptor beta chains in this list originate from one sample, sequenced in a study of blood T cell repertoires in COVID-19. Produced via immunoSEQ multiplex PCR; TCRdb's table is partial and in-frame only. The sample records about 200,000 clones, over 75% being singletons. The sample was peripheral blood. The receptors were gathered from a man aged 50 to 60 with COVID-19, enrolled during active disease.

The chain combines TRBV25-1 with TRBJ1-1, with TRBD1 matching over 9 bases. The CDR3 is made up of 14 amino acids. The V and J ends lost 6 bases and 3 bases, in that order; junction bases with no gene match: 5. Germline values: CDR1 MGHDK, CDR2 SYGVNS. The CDR3 nucleotides are TGTGCCAGCAGGAGGACAGGGGACGACACTGAAGCTTTCTTT. This translates into CASRRTGDDTEAFF.

The V gene is TRBV4-2, the J gene TRBJ1-6, with D perhaps TRBD1 (5 bases). The CDR3 spans 13 residues. The germline CDR1 and CDR2 sequences are LGHNA and YNFKEQ. Trimming took off 0 bases at V and 9 bases at J, with 6 bases between the two ends. The CDR3: CASSQDGGSPLHF. CDR3 in DNA: TGTGCCAGCAGCCAAGACGGGGGTTCACCCCTCCACTTT.

This clone was seen more than once but under ten times. The chain couples TRBV19 to TRBJ1-5; tentatively, D is TRBD1 (5 bases). Germline lookup yields CDR1 LNHDA and CDR2 SQIVND (reference sequence). CDR3 size: 16 residues. Between the trimmed V and J ends, which lost 4 bases and 3 bases, there was a span of 16 bases. The DNA for the CDR3 is TGTGCCAGTAGTACCTACCGGCGGGGGGACAATCAGCCCCAGCATTTT. Translation gives CASSTYRRGDNQPQHF.

The V and J genes are TRBV3-1 (or the pseudogene TRBV3-2) and TRBJ2-2; D is unresolved. V gave up 3 bases and J gave up 8 bases, with 7 bases separating them. Germline values: CDR1 LGHDT, CDR2 YNNKEL (reference sequence). The length of the CDR3 is 12 residues. The DNA for the CDR3 is TGTGCCAGCAGCCAGTCCAGTGGGGAGCTGTTTTTT. It translates to CASSQSSGELFF.

The count of this clone is one. The rearrangement uses TRBV6-5 and TRBJ2-7; 8 positions agree with TRBD1. V lost 6 bases, J lost 2 bases, and 9 bases stayed unmatched. Germline V lookup: CDR1 MNHEY, CDR2 SVGAGI. The CDR3 has 15 amino acids. The CDR3: CASSVVGTGTYEQYF. CDR3 nucleotide sequence: TGTGCCAGCAGCGTAGTCGGGACAGGCACCTACGAGCAGTACTTC.

This chain uses TRBV3-1 (or the pseudogene TRBV3-2) with TRBJ2-7; the match to TRBD1 covers 7 bases. The germline V gene has CDR1 LGHDT and CDR2 YNNKEL (reference sequence). V lost 5 bases to trimming and J lost 2 bases; unmatched junction nucleotides: 6. There are 14 residues in the CDR3. The CDR3: CASSSRTGTYEQYF. CDR3 DNA: TGTGCCAGCAGCTCCCGGACAGGAACCTACGAGCAGTACTTC.

V and J are TRBV10-3 and TRBJ2-2, with 10 positions matching TRBD2. Per germline, CDR1 ENHRY and CDR2 SYGVKD. Germline trimming cut 8 bases from V and 2 bases from J; bases unmatched to any gene: 5. This CDR3 has 15 amino acids. The CDR3, as DNA: TGTGCCATCCCCCGGACTAGCGGAAACACCGGGGAGCTGTTTTTT. Protein sequence: CAIPRTSGNTGELFF.

The chain recombines TRBV29-1 with TRBJ2-3, with 7 nucleotides matching TRBD2. CDR1 is SQVTM and CDR2 is ANQGSEA in the germline V gene. The CDR3 length is 16 residues. J was trimmed by 0 bases and V by 4 bases; bases with no gene match: 10. CDR3 nucleotide sequence: TGCAGCGTTGCGCGAGGAACGGGACTAAGCACAGATACGCAGTATTTT. This sequence encodes CSVARGTGLSTDTQYF.

The rearrangement uses TRBV4-1 and TRBJ1-2; possible D gene TRBD1, 6 bases. Germline V gene data show CDR1 as MGHRA and CDR2 as YSYEKL. The CDR3 totals 17 residues. V lost 1 base and J 7 bases, leaving 22 bases between the germline ends. CDR3 DNA sequence: TGCGCCAGCAGCCAAGTAAAAGGACAGACTGTCTTTAGTGGCTACACCTTC. Amino acid sequence: CASSQVKGQTVFSGYTF.

V is TRBV3-1 (or the pseudogene TRBV3-2) and J is TRBJ1-1, with TRBD1 as a possible D gene (5 bases). With 4 bases removed from V and 6 bases from J, the gap between germline ends came to 21 bases. This CDR3 comprises 16 residues. CDR1 and CDR2 (germline): LGHDT, YNNKEL (reference sequence). The CDR3 DNA follows: TGTGCCAGCAGCCGCTGTCTTGCGGGGGATTTAGCTGAAGCTTTCTTT. It codes for CASSRCLAGDLAEAFF.

This rearrangement joins TRBV28 to TRBJ2-7; TRBD2 aligns across 7 bases. V lost 6 bases to trimming and J lost 4 bases; unmatched junction nucleotides: 12. CDR3 length: 15 amino acids. Looked up from germline, CDR1 is MDHEN and CDR2 is SYDVKM. CDR3 sequence reads: CASSQERGVKYEQYF. For the CDR3, the DNA is TGTGCCAGCAGCCAGGAGCGGGGAGTAAAGTACGAGCAGTACTTC.

The chain employs TRBV5-1 and TRBJ2-5; 10 bases map to TRBD1. Germline V gene data show CDR1 as SGHRS and CDR2 as YFSETQ. The CDR3 runs 17 residues. The ends lost 0 bases at V and 4 bases at J; junction bases unmatched: 9. The CDR3 region is CASSLALGTGERETQYF. The CDR3 bases are TGCGCCAGCAGCTTGGCCCTCGGGACAGGGGAAAGAGAGACCCAGTACTTC.

V usage is TRBV9 and J usage is TRBJ1-3; D perhaps matches TRBD1 (5 bases). CDR1 and CDR2 from the germline V gene are SGDLS and YYNGEE. The CDR3 runs 15 residues. With 0 bases removed from V and 2 bases from J, the gap between germline ends came to 9 bases. CDR3 sequence (DNA): TGTGCCAGCAGCGTAGGGGGGGATCCTGGAAACACCATATATTTT. Translating it yields CASSVGGDPGNTIYF.

The chain couples TRBV28 to TRBJ2-2; 10 bases are shared with TRBD2. Germline V gives CDR1 MDHEN, CDR2 SYDVKM. The CDR3 contains 15 residues. After removal of 5 bases from V and 3 bases from J, the junction contained 3 bases not matched to a gene. CDR3 nucleotides: TGTGCCAGCAGTGTAGCGGGGGGCTACACCGGGGAGCTGTTTTTT. Protein: CASSVAGGYTGELFF.

The rearrangement joins TRBV9 to TRBJ2-1, with unresolved D. CDR3 size: 15 residues. V dropped 0 bases and J dropped 6 bases, with 13 bases sitting between them. Germline V gives CDR1 SGDLS, CDR2 YYNGEE. The CDR3, as DNA: TGTGCCAGCAGCGTAGGGCCCAGGCAGTCCAATGAGCAGTTCTTC. It codes for CASSVGPRQSNEQFF.